This section outlines one T cell receptor (beta chain) sequence together with its context. This CDR3 spans 15 amino acids. The germline V gene encodes CDR1 MNHEY and CDR2 SMNVEV (reference sequence). With 7 bases removed from V and 2 bases from J, the gap between germline ends came to 18 bases. The data were obtained in a study of cytomegalovirus exposure and HLA in healthy donors. Vbeta (60) and Jbeta (13) primers were used in the PCR. Profiling relied on immunoSEQ multiplex PCR, and the TCRdb table lists in-frame clones only, not all of them. The sample holds 150,000 to 200,000 clones, approximately 71% seen once.

The chain has TRBV27 and TRBJ2-7; weak D call: TRBD1 (6 bases). The sequenced sample consisted of PBMCs. The receptor was isolated from a woman aged 18-30 years in good health and CMV-seropositive. CDR3 protein: CASTGAKTGPYEQYF. DNA of the CDR3: TGTGCCAGCACCGGGGCGAAGACAGGACCCTACGAGCAGTACTTC.